These 32 T cell receptor beta chains were all obtained from the same sample, sequenced in a study of a mutant IDH1 vaccine in newly diagnosed glioma. TCRdb's copy holds only in-frame clones and misses some; the assay was immunoSEQ multiplex PCR. The sample yields approximately 52,000 clones, 60% to 85% seen once. Specified time point: baseline, week 1 (first vaccination visit). Treatment of the sample: pre-vaccination baseline after standard-of-care therapy. Sequences were derived from PBMCs, sampled from a glioma patient treated with radiotherapy, temozolomide or both. The source is a woman aged 40 to 50 with glioma.

The J gene is TRBJ1-1, the V gene TRBV5-6; 9 bases align to TRBD1. This CDR3 comprises 16 residues. V was pared by 0 bases and J by 4 bases, with 7 bases of the junction left unmatched. Germline V CDR1 and CDR2: SGHDT, YYEEEE. The CDR3 here is CASSLETGGAVTEAFF. The CDR3 nucleotides are TGTGCCAGCAGCTTGGAAACAGGGGGCGCGGTCACTGAAGCTTTCTTT.

This chain connects TRBV6-5 to TRBJ2-7; possibly TRBD2 for D (5 bases). Trimming cost V 10 bases and J 2 bases, with 12 bases left between them. Germline V lookup: CDR1 MNHEY, CDR2 SVGAGI. This CDR3 has 12 amino acids. CDR3 nucleotides: TGTGCCACCCGGACTCTTACCTACGAGCAGTACTTC. This encodes CATRTLTYEQYF.

The chain joins TRBV9 to TRBJ2-7, with 7 bases that match TRBD1. From germline, CDR1 is SGDLS and CDR2 YYNGEE. V shed 3 bases and J 4 bases; nucleotides not matched to a gene: 1. The length of the CDR3 is 12 residues. CDR3 DNA: TGTGCCAGCAGCGCACAGGGGTACGAGCAGTACTTC. It yields the protein CASSAQGYEQYF. The whole variable domain, filled in from reference TRBV9 and TRBJ2-7, reads DSGVTQTPKHLITATGQRVTLRCSPRSGDLSVYWYQQSLDQGLQFLIQYYNGEERAKGNILERFSAQQFPDLHSELNLSSLELGDSALYFCASSAQGYEQYFGPGTRLTVT.

V is TRBV7-9 and J is TRBJ2-6; a possible D gene is TRBD1 (6 bases). Trimming took off 3 bases at V and 5 bases at J, with 20 bases between the two ends. The CDR3 sequence is 18 residues long. The germline CDR1 and CDR2 sequences are SEHNR and FQNEAQ (reference sequence). As DNA, the CDR3 is TGTGCCAGCAGCTTTCCAGGACAGAGGGTTCCCCGGGCCAACGTCCTGACTTTC. It codes for CASSFPGQRVPRANVLTF.

The chain carries TRBV6-5 and TRBJ1-2; TRBD1 matches 7 bases. The germline gives CDR1 MNHEY, CDR2 SVGAGI. V shed 5 bases, J shed 2 bases, and the junction held 2 bases outside the gene matches. The CDR3 covers 13 residues. The CDR3 spells CASSQTGNYGYTF. CDR3 coding DNA: TGTGCCAGCAGTCAGACAGGGAACTATGGCTACACCTTC.

The V and J genes are TRBV5-1 and TRBJ2-1, with D uncertain. The CDR3 has 16 residues. Germline CDR1 SGHRS, CDR2 YFSETQ. V lost 0 bases, J lost 3 bases, and 13 bases lay in between. The CDR3 region is CASSLDGWAGYNEQFF. CDR3 bases: TGCGCCAGCAGCTTGGACGGGTGGGCAGGCTACAATGAGCAGTTCTTC.

This chain joins TRBV7-9 and TRBJ2-7; 8 nucleotides match TRBD1. V shed 5 bases and J 2 bases; nucleotides not matched to a gene: 8. The CDR3 is 15 amino acids. Looked up from germline, CDR1 is SEHNR and CDR2 is FQNEAQ (reference sequence). The CDR3: CASSQPGQAPYEQYF. The CDR3 DNA follows: TGTGCCAGCAGCCAGCCGGGACAGGCCCCCTACGAGCAGTACTTC.

This chain connects TRBV20-1 to TRBJ1-2, with D unclear. Germline V gives CDR1 DFQATT, CDR2 SNEGSKA (reference sequence). V dropped 6 bases and J dropped 8 bases, with 13 bases sitting between them. This CDR3 has 11 residues. CDR3 coding DNA: TGCAGTGCGACAAAAGAGGGAGGCTACACCTTC. Translating gives CSATKEGGYTF.

The chain combines TRBV5-1 with TRBJ2-7; D perhaps matches TRBD1 (5 bases). The V and J ends lost 0 bases and 6 bases respectively, with 10 bases between them. This CDR3 comprises 13 residues. The germline V gene encodes CDR1 SGHRS and CDR2 YFSETQ. CDR3 loop: CASSLDRGSEQYF. In DNA form, the CDR3 reads TGCGCCAGCAGCTTGGATAGGGGCAGCGAGCAGTACTTC.

The V call is TRBV9, the J call TRBJ1-2, with TRBD1 as a possible D gene (6 bases). Trimming removed 3 bases from V and 4 bases from J, with 19 bases in between. The CDR3 spans 16 residues. Germline assignment: CDR1 SGDLS and CDR2 YYNGEE. The CDR3 spells CASSGLGGPNPYGYTF. The CDR3 nucleotides read TGTGCCAGCAGCGGACTTGGGGGGCCAAATCCCTATGGCTACACCTTC.

The rearrangement uses TRBV6-1 and TRBJ1-1; the D gene is possibly TRBD1 (5 bases). This CDR3 has 13 residues. V lost 6 bases and J 2 bases, leaving 10 bases between the germline ends. Germline loops: CDR1 MNHNS, CDR2 SASEGT. Here the CDR3 reads CASRGVGNTEAFF. The CDR3 nucleotides read TGTGCCAGCAGGGGGGTGGGAAACACTGAAGCTTTCTTT.

This clone was detected a few times. J is TRBJ2-7 and V is TRBV29-1; 11 nucleotides align to TRBD1. J was trimmed by 6 bases and V by 7 bases; bases with no gene match: 11. From germline, CDR1 is SQVTM and CDR2 ANQGSEA. CDR3 size: 14 residues. The CDR3 DNA follows: TGCAGCGCGGCGGTGGACAGGGGGCAGCCCGAGCAGTACTTC. Translated, it gives CSAAVDRGQPEQYF.

This chain links TRBV9 with TRBJ2-7; D gene unclear. CDR1 and CDR2 (germline): SGDLS, YYNGEE. V lost 3 bases to trimming and J lost 0 bases, with 7 bases between them. The CDR3 contains 13 residues. The CDR3 coding sequence is TGTGCCAGCAGCGGGAAATTCTCCTACGAGCAGTACTTC. Protein product: CASSGKFSYEQYF.

This rearrangement joins TRBV6-5 to TRBJ2-1; D unresolved. The CDR3 length is 14 residues. Trimming removed 0 bases from V and 6 bases from J, with 9 bases in between. Germline V gene lookup returns CDR1 MNHEY and CDR2 SVGAGI. Written as DNA, the CDR3 is TGTGCCAGCAGTTACTCCTGGAACTCCAATGAGCAGTTCTTC. This gives the protein CASSYSWNSNEQFF.

V is TRBV30 and J is TRBJ2-1; 10 nucleotides line up with TRBD2. The V segment lost 5 bases and the J segment 13 bases; nucleotides outside the gene matches: 11. CDR1 is GTSNPN and CDR2 is SVGIG in the germline V gene (reference sequence). This CDR3 has 13 residues. CDR3 nucleotides: TGTGCCTGGGACCCCCTAGCGGGGGCCCTTCAGTTCTTC. This translates into CAWDPLAGALQFF.

This clone occurred once. The rearrangement links TRBV9 to TRBJ1-2; 7 bases are shared with TRBD1. V shed 4 bases, J shed 6 bases, and the junction held 6 bases outside the gene matches. The CDR3 is 13 residues long. Germline CDR1 is SGDLS and CDR2 is YYNGEE. The CDR3 protein is CASSPDRENGYTF. In nucleotides, the CDR3 is TGTGCCAGCAGCCCAGACAGGGAAAATGGCTACACCTTC.

The genes are TRBV7-2 and TRBJ2-7; D might be TRBD2 (5 bases). CDR3 length: 15 residues. CDR1 SGHTA and CDR2 FQGNSA come from the germline V gene. The V end lost 8 bases, the J end lost 5 bases, and 22 bases lay between the germline ends. The CDR3 spells CASALSSGRNDEQYF. As DNA, the CDR3 is TGTGCCAGCGCCCTGTCATCTGGGAGAAACGACGAGCAGTACTTC.

A single count supports this clone. The V and J genes are TRBV5-4 and TRBJ1-1, with 8 bases lining up with TRBD1. CDR3 length: 17 amino acids. Germline V gene data show CDR1 as SGHNT and CDR2 as YYREEE (reference sequence). V was clipped by 4 bases and J by 1 base; unmatched bases: 12. The CDR3 nucleotides read TGTGCCAGCAGCCTCCAATTCGACAGGGGCCAGAACACTGAAGCTTTCTTT. Translation gives CASSLQFDRGQNTEAFF.

The genes are TRBV10-3 and TRBJ2-7, with TRBD2 matching 10 bases. From germline, CDR1 is ENHRY and CDR2 SYGVKD. The junction had 1 base not matched to a gene; V was cut back by 0 bases and J by 2 bases. The CDR3 is 15 amino acids. The CDR3, as DNA: TGTGCCATCAGTGAGTCCGGACTAGCGGCCTACGAGCAGTACTTC. This translates into CAISESGLAAYEQYF.

The V and J genes are TRBV5-4 and TRBJ1-4; unclear D gene. The ends were cut back, 4 bases at V and 8 bases at J, with 21 bases in the middle. The germline CDR1 and CDR2 sequences are SGHNT and YYREEE (reference sequence). CDR3 length: 16 amino acids. The CDR3 nucleotides read TGTGCCAGCAGCACTTTAGGAGGAGAGGAAGGGGAAAAACTGTTTTTT. Encoded protein: CASSTLGGEEGEKLFF. The full variable domain, in which reference TRBV5-4 and TRBJ1-4 provide the parts outside the CDR3, is ETGVTQSPTHLIKTRGQQVTLRCSSQSGHNTVSWYQQALGQGPQFIFQYYREEENGRGNFPPRFSGLQFPNYSSELNVNALELDDSALYLCASSTLGGEEGEKLFFGSGTQLSVL.

This clone was detected only a few times. The chain carries TRBV30 and TRBJ1-2; the match to TRBD1 covers 7 bases. The CDR3 spans 14 residues. Germline V gene lookup returns CDR1 GTSNPN and CDR2 SVGIG (reference sequence). V lost 4 bases to trimming and J lost 7 bases; unmatched junction nucleotides: 12. CDR3 in amino acids: CAWNGQGAGGGYTF. The DNA for the CDR3 is TGTGCCTGGAATGGTCAAGGGGCAGGGGGTGGCTACACCTTC.

The chain combines TRBV2 with TRBJ1-2; 7 nucleotides line up with TRBD1. This CDR3 contains 13 residues. The V gene end was trimmed by 7 bases and the J gene end by 8 bases; junction bases not matched to a gene: 10. Germline V gives CDR1 SNHLY, CDR2 FYNNEI. CDR3 bases: TGTGCCAGCACTACCAGGGGGGGTGAAGGCTACACCTTC. The encoded protein is CASTTRGGEGYTF.

The rearrangement joins TRBV5-1 to TRBJ1-2, with D possibly matching TRBD1 (5 bases). This CDR3 has 18 amino acids. In germline, CDR1 is SGHRS, CDR2 YFSETQ. V lost 4 bases and J 8 bases, leaving 30 bases between the germline ends. The CDR3 DNA reads TGCGCCAGCAGCCCGGGGAGGCCTGATCAGGGCAGACTGATCGGCTACACCTTC. Translating gives CASSPGRPDQGRLIGYTF.

The chain recombines TRBV30 with TRBJ2-7; D remains unclear. CDR3 length equals 13 residues. Germline V gene sequence: CDR1 GTSNPN, CDR2 SVGIG (reference sequence). V was shortened by 0 bases and J by 4 bases, with 10 bases between the two germline ends. CDR3 protein: CAWSVNQRYEQYF. The CDR3 DNA reads as TGTGCCTGGAGTGTAAACCAGCGATACGAGCAGTACTTC. Full variable domain (remainder filled in from reference TRBV30 and TRBJ2-7): SQTIHQWPATLVQPVGSPLSLECTVEGTSNPNLYWYRQAAGRGLQLLFYSVGIGQISSEVPQNLSASRPQDRQFILSSKKLLLSDSGFYLCAWSVNQRYEQYFGPGTRLTVT.

The chain links TRBV30 to TRBJ1-5, with 7 bases identical to TRBD1. V dropped 2 bases and J dropped 1; count of bases not matched to a gene: 5. This CDR3 is built from 15 residues. The germline CDR1 and CDR2 sequences are GTSNPN and SVGIG (reference sequence). The chain's CDR3 is CAWSPQGISNQPQHF. The CDR3 DNA is TGTGCCTGGAGTCCACAGGGGATAAGCAATCAGCCCCAGCATTTT.

V gene TRBV2 combines with J gene TRBJ1-1; D is unclear. Between the trimmed V and J ends, which lost 6 bases and 3 bases, there was a span of 11 bases. CDR1 SNHLY and CDR2 FYNNEI come from the germline V gene. The length of the CDR3 is 13 residues. The CDR3 region has the DNA TGTGCCAGCAGAAGGGCGTGGGACACTGAAGCTTTCTTT. Translated: CASRRAWDTEAFF.

This clone is deemed medium-sized. V is TRBV7-3 and J is TRBJ1-1, with D possibly being TRBD1 (5 bases). CDR3 size: 15 residues. V was trimmed by 1 base and J by 3 bases, leaving 12 bases between them. CDR1 is SGHTA and CDR2 is FQGTGA in the germline V gene. The CDR3 loop is CASSLIALGDTEAFF. For the CDR3, the DNA is TGTGCCAGCAGCTTAATTGCCTTGGGGGACACTGAAGCTTTCTTT. Combining the CDR3 with reference TRBV7-3 and TRBJ1-1 gives the whole variable domain GAGVSQTPSNKVTEKGKYVELRCDPISGHTALYWYRQSLGQGPEFLIYFQGTGAADDSGLPNDRFFAVRPEGSVSTLKIQRTERGDSAVYLCASSLIALGDTEAFFGQGTRLTVV.

This chain connects TRBV7-9 to TRBJ1-4, with TRBD1 matching 12 bases. CDR3 length equals 15 residues. The germline V gene encodes CDR1 SEHNR and CDR2 FQNEAQ (reference sequence). The ends lost 4 bases at V and 8 bases at J; junction bases unmatched: 5. CDR3 sequence reads: CASSWGQGATEKLFF. In nucleotides, the CDR3 is TGTGCCAGCAGCTGGGGACAGGGGGCGACGGAAAAACTGTTTTTT.

V usage is TRBV5-6 and J usage is TRBJ1-2; D is uncertain. This CDR3 is built from 14 residues. Germline V gene lookup returns CDR1 SGHDT and CDR2 YYEEEE. Trimming pared 0 bases from V and 8 bases from J, leaving 14 bases between. In DNA form, the CDR3 reads TGTGCCAGCAGCTTGGTGACGGCCATAAGAGGCTACACCTTC. Amino acid sequence: CASSLVTAIRGYTF.

The chain couples TRBV4-1 to TRBJ1-2; 10 bases agree with TRBD1. The CDR3 runs 16 residues. V was pared by 4 bases and J by 6 bases, with 11 bases of the junction left unmatched. Germline V gene data show CDR1 as MGHRA and CDR2 as YSYEKL. Written as DNA, the CDR3 is TGCGCCAGCAGCCCCCAGGGACAGGGGAGGAATAATGGCTACACCTTC. This sequence encodes CASSPQGQGRNNGYTF.

This chain connects TRBV19 to TRBJ1-6, with D uncertain. Germline assignment: CDR1 LNHDA and CDR2 SQIVND (reference sequence). V lost 2 bases and J 9 bases, leaving 5 bases between the germline ends. The length of the CDR3 is 12 residues. DNA for the CDR3: TGTGCCAGTAGTATAATGGGTTCACCCCTCCACTTT. The encoded protein is CASSIMGSPLHF.

The chain couples TRBV15 to TRBJ1-5; no firm D call. There are 16 residues in the CDR3. Germline values: CDR1 LNHNV, CDR2 YYDKDF (reference sequence). Trimming took 1 base from V and 0 from J, leaving 10 bases between them. CDR3 nucleotide sequence: TGTGCCACCAGCAGAGGGTCAGCCTATAGCAATCAGCCCCAGCATTTT. It encodes CATSRGSAYSNQPQHF.